This TCR beta chain was sequenced in a study of technical replicates of blood from a handful of donors (dated by TCRdb to about 2017). V and J are truncated by 0 bases and 2 bases respectively, leaving an intervening sequence of 9 bases. For CDR1 and CDR2, the germline V gene lists LGHNA and YNFKEQ. From cysteine to phenylalanine, the CDR3 is 15 amino acids long. Solely the CDR3 DNA is kept, with 45 bases framed from the first base. To prepare the library, the immunoSEQ multiplex PCR assay was applied. The table comes from immuneACCESS by way of TCRdb, which keeps in-frame sequences with V and J called. Part of the clones is missing from these tables; in studies checked, under half for an unresolved V gene and the rest for unknown reasons. The sample includes some 80,000 clones, with just over 90% observed a single time. Together, the top ten hold more than 0.2% of the sample. To note about this clone: The antigen it binds to is not known. Base quality data are lacking; no much larger clone is found one base away.

Sample: T cells isolated from PBMCs. Recombination connected TRBV4-2 to TRBJ2-3; confidence is insufficient to name the D gene. This TCR derives from a human donor in good health. The DNA sequence follows: TGTGCCAGCAGCCAAGATGTTATGTTCACAGATACGCAGTATTTT. Its coded protein is CASSQDVMFTDTQYF.